The text below deals with one TCR beta chain. This entry belongs to a study of blood T cell repertoires in COVID-19. Enrollees, about 18 to 89 years old, lived in approximately 24 US areas. Cohorts were based on clinical histories the participants reported. Each recovered donor of Cohort 3 presented with two negative PCRs, clearance, or symptom resolution. The CDR3 sequence is 13 residues long. Study processing details: The authors estimated nucleated cell counts from reference gene primer amplification. Produced via immunoSEQ multiplex PCR; TCRdb's table is partial and in-frame only. For V, J and clone size, that table is used; D and trimming come from the DNA. The sample records fewer than 300,000 clones, roughly 85% being singletons.

The sequencing sample was made of PBMCs or T cells enriched from blood (not recorded which). This receptor was taken from a woman between 50 and 59 years old who had recovered from COVID-19. The gene calls are TRBV21-1 and TRBJ1-5. TRBV21-1 is assigned pseudogene status. CDR3 sequence reads: CASTSRVAQPQHF. The CDR3 DNA follows: TGTGCCAGCACCTCGCGAGTAGCTCAGCCCCAGCATTTT.